One sample yielded the 10 T cell receptor beta chains listed below, sequenced in a study of cytomegalovirus exposure and HLA in healthy donors. 13 Jbeta primers and 60 Vbeta primers were used for the PCR. The method was immunoSEQ multiplex PCR; TCRdb's version includes in-frame clones alone and lacks a portion of them. The repertoire holds some 120,000 clones, with 79% as singletons. The material sequenced was PBMCs. The receptors originated from a young man in good health and CMV-seronegative.

The chain has TRBV7-2 and TRBJ2-1; D perhaps matches TRBD1 (6 bases). CDR1 and CDR2 (germline): SGHTA, FQGNSA. The CDR3 covers 15 residues. Trimming cost V 2 bases and J 4 bases, with 12 bases left between them. The CDR3 DNA reads TGTGCCAGCAGCTTATTACAGGGTCTATACAATGAGCAGTTCTTC. This translates into CASSLLQGLYNEQFF. Complete variable domain (other parts from reference TRBV7-2 and TRBJ2-1): GAGVSQSPSNKVTEKGKDVELRCDPISGHTALYWYRQSLGQGLEFLIYFQGNSAPDKSGLPSDRFSAERTGGSVSTLTIQRTQQEDSAVYLCASSLLQGLYNEQFFGPGTRLTVL.

This clone came up once. This rearrangement joins TRBV11-2 to TRBJ2-1; 13 bases match TRBD2. Germline CDR1 SGHAT, CDR2 FQNNGV. J gave up 8 bases and V 4 bases, and 5 bases lay outside the gene matches. This CDR3 has 15 residues. CDR3 in amino acids: CASSSGLAGLDEQFF. CDR3 bases: TGTGCCAGCAGCTCGGGACTAGCGGGGTTGGATGAGCAGTTCTTC.

The chain employs TRBV28 and TRBJ2-1, with 7 bases aligning to TRBD2. The V and J ends lost 8 bases and 5 bases, in that order; junction bases with no gene match: 15. This CDR3 region has 16 residues. Per the germline V gene, CDR1 is MDHEN and CDR2 is SYDVKM. The CDR3 DNA reads as TGTGCCAGCTTTACCCCGTTTAGCGGGTTGCACAATGAGCAGTTCTTC. Translation gives CASFTPFSGLHNEQFF.

There are a few counts of this clone. The J gene is TRBJ2-1, the V gene TRBV10-2; 9 bases agree with TRBD2. CDR3 length: 13 residues. Germline values: CDR1 WSHSY, CDR2 SAAADI. Losses at the gene ends were 11 bases for V and 5 bases for J; bases not matched to a gene: 7. The CDR3 protein is CASRAGGNNEQFF. CDR3 DNA: TGCGCCTCCCGAGCGGGAGGAAACAATGAGCAGTTCTTC.

This chain connects TRBV2 to TRBJ1-6; TRBD1 matches 10 bases. CDR3 length equals 15 residues. Losses at the gene ends were 6 bases for V and 5 bases for J; bases not matched to a gene: 4. CDR1 and CDR2 (germline): SNHLY, FYNNEI. CDR3 sequence reads: CASRTGTGDNSPLHF. CDR3 nucleotides: TGTGCCAGCAGGACCGGGACAGGGGATAATTCACCCCTCCACTTT.

The rearrangement uses TRBV25-1 and TRBJ2-1; a weak D match, TRBD2 (6 bases). From germline, CDR1 is MGHDK and CDR2 SYGVNS. The CDR3 is 16 amino acids. V lost 4 bases and J lost 5, with 18 bases in between. CDR3 amino acids: CASSVTGTFLHNEQFF. The CDR3 DNA is TGTGCCAGCAGTGTTACCGGGACTTTTCTACACAATGAGCAGTTCTTC.

V usage is TRBV7-2 and J usage is TRBJ2-5; TRBD1 matches 8 bases. From germline, CDR1 is SGHTA and CDR2 FQGNSA. V was pared by 2 bases and J by 0 bases, with 11 bases of the junction left unmatched. The CDR3 loop spans 18 amino acids. CDR3 nucleotide sequence: TGTGCCAGCAGCTTATCAATCGGGACAGGACCTGACCAAGAGACCCAGTACTTC. Encoded protein: CASSLSIGTGPDQETQYF.

V is TRBV9 and J is TRBJ2-1; D is possibly TRBD2 (5 bases). The V end was cut by 4 bases, the J end by 10 bases, with 21 bases between. The CDR3 covers 15 residues. Per germline, CDR1 SGDLS and CDR2 YYNGEE. The CDR3, as DNA: TGTGCCAGCAGCATAGCTCCTCATACTAGAAACGAGCAGTTCTTC. Translating gives CASSIAPHTRNEQFF.

J is TRBJ2-5 and V is TRBV13; D may be TRBD2 (6 bases). Gene TRBJ2-7 matches the end of the DNA better, so the J call may be wrong. CDR3 length: 14 amino acids. Looked up from germline, CDR1 is PRHDT and CDR2 is FYEKMQ (reference sequence). In DNA form, the CDR3 reads TGTGCCAGCAGCTCCGGTAGCGGCTCCTACGAGCAGTACTTC. Translated, it gives CASSSGSGSYEQYF.

The V gene is TRBV19, the J gene TRBJ1-2, with 9 bases fitting TRBD1. The CDR3 runs 16 residues. V trimming: 6 bases; J trimming: 3 bases; junction bases outside the gene matches: 11. Germline assignment: CDR1 LNHDA and CDR2 SQIVND (reference sequence). CDR3 sequence reads: CASSIRDREGDYGYTF. CDR3 in DNA: TGTGCCAGTAGCATCAGGGACAGGGAGGGAGACTATGGCTACACCTTC.